This T cell receptor (beta chain) was retrieved from a study of shared clonotypes between healthy human individuals. Notes on the study in general: Richness estimates generally favored naive over memory subsets. Few donors restricted represented genetic and exposure-history diversity.

CD8 cells regarded as naive lacked CD45RO, were positively chosen for CCR7, and omitted terminally differentiated effector memory CD45RA+ cells. Note on this clone: Its antigen is undetermined. The same CDR3 also results from other DNA sequences found in this sample.

The table came from immunoSEQ multiplex PCR; TCRdb's copy has only in-frame clones and leaves some out. The sample yields about 2 million clones, about 95% seen once. Germline CDR1 is MGHRA and CDR2 is YSYEKL. With V trimmed by 4 bases and J by 5 bases, 6 bases remained unmatched. The CDR3 covers 16 residues. The origin of this receptor is a man aged 18 to 30 in good health. The V and J genes are TRBV4-1 and TRBJ2-2; TRBD1 agrees at 11 bases. The source material was naive CD8+ T cells sorted from blood. The CDR3 DNA reads TGCGCCAGCAGCCCCGGGACAGGGGGTTATACCGGGGAGCTGTTTTTT. This translates into CASSPGTGGYTGELFF.